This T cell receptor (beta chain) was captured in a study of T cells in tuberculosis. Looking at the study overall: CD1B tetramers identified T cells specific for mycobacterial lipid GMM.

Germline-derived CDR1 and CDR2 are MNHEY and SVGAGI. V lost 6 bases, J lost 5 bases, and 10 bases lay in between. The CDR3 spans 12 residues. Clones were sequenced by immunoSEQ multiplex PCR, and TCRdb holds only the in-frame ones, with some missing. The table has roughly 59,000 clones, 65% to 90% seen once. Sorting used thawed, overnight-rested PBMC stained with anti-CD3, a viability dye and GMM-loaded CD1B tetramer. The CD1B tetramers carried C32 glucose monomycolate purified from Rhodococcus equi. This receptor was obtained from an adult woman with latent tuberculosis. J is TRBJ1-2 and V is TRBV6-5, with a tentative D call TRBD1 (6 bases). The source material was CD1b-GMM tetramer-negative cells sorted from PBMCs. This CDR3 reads CASRDSEYGYTF. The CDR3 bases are TGTGCCAGCAGGGACAGCGAGTATGGCTACACCTTC.